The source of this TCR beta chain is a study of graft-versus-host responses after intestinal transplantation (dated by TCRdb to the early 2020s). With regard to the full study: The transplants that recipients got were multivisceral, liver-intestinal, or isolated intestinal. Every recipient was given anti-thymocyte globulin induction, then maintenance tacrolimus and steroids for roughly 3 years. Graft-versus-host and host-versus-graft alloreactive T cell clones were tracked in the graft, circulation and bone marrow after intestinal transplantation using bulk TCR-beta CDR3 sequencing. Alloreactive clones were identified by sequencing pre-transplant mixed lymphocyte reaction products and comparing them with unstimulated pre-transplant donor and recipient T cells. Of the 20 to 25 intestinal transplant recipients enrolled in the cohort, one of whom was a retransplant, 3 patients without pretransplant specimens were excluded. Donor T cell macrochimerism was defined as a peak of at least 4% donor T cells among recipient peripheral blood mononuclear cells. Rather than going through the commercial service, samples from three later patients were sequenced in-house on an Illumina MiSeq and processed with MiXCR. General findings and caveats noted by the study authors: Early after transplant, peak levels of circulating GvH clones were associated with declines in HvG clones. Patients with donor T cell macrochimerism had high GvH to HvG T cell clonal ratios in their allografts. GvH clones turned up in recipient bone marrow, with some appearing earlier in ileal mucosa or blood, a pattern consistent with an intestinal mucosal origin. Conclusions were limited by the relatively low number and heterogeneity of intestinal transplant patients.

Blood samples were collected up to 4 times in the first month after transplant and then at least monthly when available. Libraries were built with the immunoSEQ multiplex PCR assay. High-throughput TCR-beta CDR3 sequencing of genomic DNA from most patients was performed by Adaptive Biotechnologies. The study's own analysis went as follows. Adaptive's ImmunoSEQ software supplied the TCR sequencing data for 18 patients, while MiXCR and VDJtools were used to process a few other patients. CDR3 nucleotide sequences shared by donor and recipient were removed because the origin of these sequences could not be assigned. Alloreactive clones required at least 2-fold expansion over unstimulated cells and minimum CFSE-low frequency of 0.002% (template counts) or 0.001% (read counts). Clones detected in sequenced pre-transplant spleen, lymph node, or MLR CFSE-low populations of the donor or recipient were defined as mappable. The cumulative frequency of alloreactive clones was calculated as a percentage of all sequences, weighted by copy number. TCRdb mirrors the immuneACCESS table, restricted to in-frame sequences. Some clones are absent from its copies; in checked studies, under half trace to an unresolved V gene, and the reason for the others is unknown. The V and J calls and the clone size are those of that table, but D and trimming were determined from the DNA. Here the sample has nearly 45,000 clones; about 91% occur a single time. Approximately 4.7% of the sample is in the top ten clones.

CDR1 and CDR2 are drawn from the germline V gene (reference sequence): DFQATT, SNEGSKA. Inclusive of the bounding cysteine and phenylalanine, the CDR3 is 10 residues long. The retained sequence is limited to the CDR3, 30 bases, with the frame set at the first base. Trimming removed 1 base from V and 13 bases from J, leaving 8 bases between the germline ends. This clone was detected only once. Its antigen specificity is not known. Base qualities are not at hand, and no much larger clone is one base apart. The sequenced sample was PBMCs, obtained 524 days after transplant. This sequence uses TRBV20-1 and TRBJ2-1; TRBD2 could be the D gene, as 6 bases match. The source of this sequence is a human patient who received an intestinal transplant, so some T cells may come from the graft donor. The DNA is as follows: TGCAGTGCTAGAGCGACTAGTCAGTTCTTC. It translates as CSARATSQFF.